These 25 T cell receptor beta chains came from one sample sequenced in a study of vaccination and CD4 T cells after COVID-19. Antigens for these TCRs are unknown. Time point meaning: late sampling 161 to 241 days after vaccination in a few convalescent patients. The treatment denotes: approximately 10-day PBMC culture with coronavirus spike peptide pools or control peptides (ViraFEST assay). The study sequenced cultured CD4+ T cell DNA using the Oncomine TCR Beta short-read assay. TCRdb re-called the PCR reads through MiXCR, storing one row per CDR3 protein. The data show 20,000 to 30,000 distinct CDR3 sequences, with 36% seen just once and about 3.3% held by the top ten. The specimen comprised CD4+ T cells from blood, cultured in vitro, sampled about 7 months after SARS-CoV-2 vaccination. The receptors come from a human donor who had recovered from COVID-19.

This chain uses TRBV5-1 with TRBJ2-7; D tentatively reads TRBD1 or TRBD2 (5 bases each). The CDR3 has 16 residues. Germline V gene data show CDR1 as SGHRS and CDR2 as YFSETQ. V shed 3 bases and J shed 2 bases, with 18 bases lying between them. CDR3 sequence (DNA): TGCGCCAGCAGCTCCGAGGTGTTCGGGGCAACCTACGAGCAGTACTTC. Amino acid sequence: CASSSEVFGATYEQYF.

The V and J genes are TRBV18 and TRBJ1-1; a weak D match, TRBD1 (5 bases). Trimming took off 0 bases at V and 6 bases at J, with 8 bases between the two ends. Germline V gives CDR1 KGHSH, CDR2 LQKENI. The CDR3 extends over 13 amino acids. CDR3 sequence (DNA): TGTGCCAGCTCACCACCGGGCAGGGCTGAAGCTTTCTTT. Translation: CASSPPGRAEAFF.

This clonotype has only a few counts. V is TRBV20-1 and J is TRBJ1-5; D remains ambiguous. The germline V gene encodes CDR1 DFQATT and CDR2 SNEGSKA (reference sequence). CDR3 length: 14 residues. V was clipped by 3 bases and J by 4 bases, with 13 bases between them. In DNA form, the CDR3 reads TGCAGTGCTAGCAGCGCCTGGCTAAATCAGCCCCAGCATTTT. Translating it yields CSASSAWLNQPQHF.

The rearrangement joins TRBV6-2 or TRBV6-3 to TRBJ1-1; possible D gene TRBD1, 6 bases. Trimming shortened V by 2 bases and J by 3 bases, and 16 bases separated the two germline ends. Germline V lookup: CDR1 MNHEY, CDR2 SVGEGT. There are 16 residues in the CDR3. The chain's CDR3 is CASSYPPTGAHTEAFF. In nucleotides, the CDR3 is TGTGCCAGCAGTTACCCACCGACGGGGGCCCACACTGAAGCTTTCTTT.

By share of the sample, this clonotype is medium-sized. The CDR3 protein is CSASLSGVADTQYF. CDR3 DNA: TGCAGTGCTAGTCTTAGCGGGGTGGCAGATACGCAGTATTTT. The V gene is TRBV20-1, the J gene TRBJ2-3; 8 bases match TRBD2. This CDR3 is built from 14 residues. The germline CDR1 and CDR2 sequences are DFQATT and SNEGSKA (reference sequence). The J segment lost 4 bases and the V segment lost 3 bases, leaving 6 bases of the junction unmatched.

This chain uses TRBV5-1 with TRBJ2-7, with 9 bases that match TRBD1. V was clipped by 0 bases and J by 3 bases; unmatched bases: 4. CDR3 length equals 15 residues. The V gene's germline CDR1 is SGHRS and CDR2 YFSETQ. The CDR3 region is CASSLVGTGIYEQYF. CDR3 coding DNA: TGCGCCAGCAGCTTGGTAGGGACAGGGATCTACGAGCAGTACTTC.

This clonotype was seen a handful of times. V is TRBV23-1 and J is TRBJ2-5; no firm D call. TRBV23-1 is flagged as an ORF with uncertain function. The CDR3 is 13 amino acids. V was clipped by 7 bases and J by 5 bases, with 14 bases between them. This chain's CDR3 is CASTLGVGETQYF. DNA for the CDR3: TGCGCCAGCACATTAGGCGTAGGGGAGACCCAGTACTTC.

J is TRBJ2-3 and V is TRBV15, with 8 bases aligning to TRBD2. The ends lost 0 bases at V and 1 base at J; junction bases unmatched: 6. This CDR3 is built from 17 residues. Germline CDR1 LNHNV, CDR2 YYDKDF (reference sequence). CDR3 sequence (DNA): TGTGCCACCAGCAGAGATATTAGCGGGGCGGGCACAGATACGCAGTATTTT. Its protein product is CATSRDISGAGTDTQYF.

This sequence joins TRBV10-3 and TRBJ1-2; 8 bases are shared with TRBD1. CDR1 is ENHRY and CDR2 is SYGVKD in the germline V gene. The CDR3 has 16 amino acids. Trimming removed 2 bases from V and 3 bases from J; junction bases left unmatched: 8. CDR3 sequence: CAISEASAGGYYGYTF. CDR3 bases: TGTGCCATCAGTGAGGCGTCGGCAGGGGGCTACTATGGCTACACCTTC.

The chain has TRBV6-1 and TRBJ1-5, with D perhaps matching TRBD1 (5 bases). Trimming shortened V by 6 bases and J by 4 bases, and 16 bases separated the two germline ends. Germline V CDR1 and CDR2: MNHNS, SASEGT. The CDR3 consists of 15 residues. DNA for the CDR3: TGTGCCAGCAGCCCTAGTGGGGGGGGAAATCAGCCCCAGCATTTT. It yields the protein CASSPSGGGNQPQHF.

This chain uses TRBV6-1 with TRBJ2-6; a possible D gene is TRBD1 (5 bases). The germline V and J ends were trimmed by 8 bases and 4 bases, with 12 bases remaining between them. CDR1 and CDR2 from the germline V gene are MNHNS and SASEGT. This CDR3 region has 14 residues. The DNA of the CDR3 is TGTGCCAGCCAGGGTCGCACGGGGGCCAACGTCCTGACTTTC. As protein: CASQGRTGANVLTF.

The J gene is TRBJ2-5, the V gene TRBV7-2; D not certain. The CDR3 extends over 13 amino acids. Per germline, CDR1 SGHTA and CDR2 FQGNSA. Trimming shortened V by 6 bases and J by 5 bases, and 13 bases separated the two germline ends. CDR3 in DNA: TGTGCCAGCAGGGAATTGGTGCGGGAGACCCAGTACTTC. It yields the protein CASRELVRETQYF.

The genes are TRBV7-9 and TRBJ2-5; tentatively, D is TRBD1 or TRBD2 (5 bases each). The V end lost 9 bases, the J end lost 7 bases, and 30 bases lay between the germline ends. Germline CDR1 and CDR2: SEHNR and FQNEAQ (reference sequence). The length of the CDR3 is 17 residues. The CDR3 coding sequence is TGTGCCAGTACGCCTGGCCCCAGGGACGGCTTCGCAGGGACCCAGTACTTC. Protein sequence: CASTPGPRDGFAGTQYF.

The chain links TRBV20-1 to TRBJ2-7; no clear D. V was shortened by 2 bases and J by 4 bases, with 15 bases between the two germline ends. The CDR3 length is 14 residues. Germline V gene data show CDR1 as DFQATT and CDR2 as SNEGSKA (reference sequence). DNA for the CDR3: TGCAGTGCTAGAAGTCCTACTCACCAATACGAGCAGTACTTC. It yields the protein CSARSPTHQYEQYF.

The rearrangement uses TRBV15 and TRBJ2-3; D uncertain. CDR3 length: 15 amino acids. CDR1 is LNHNV and CDR2 is YYDKDF in the germline V gene (reference sequence). The V gene lost 4 bases and the J gene lost 0 bases, with 11 bases spanning the gap. Here the CDR3 DNA reads TGTGCCACCAGCACCTATACAGAAAGCACAGATACGCAGTATTTT. This encodes CATSTYTESTDTQYF.

J is TRBJ2-5 and V is TRBV7-9; 11 nucleotides line up with TRBD2. V was clipped by 2 bases and J by 7 bases; unmatched bases: 6. Germline V gene sequence: CDR1 SEHNR, CDR2 FQNEAQ (reference sequence). CDR3 length: 15 amino acids. CDR3 amino acids: CASSLLAGGGGTQYF. DNA for the CDR3: TGTGCCAGCAGCTTACTAGCGGGAGGAGGGGGGACCCAGTACTTC.

The chain is built from TRBV6-5 and TRBJ1-3; a possible D gene is TRBD1 (5 bases). Germline V gene lookup returns CDR1 MNHEY and CDR2 SVGAGI. The CDR3 spans 16 residues. V lost 2 bases and J lost 0, with 11 bases in between. CDR3 nucleotides: TGTGCCAGCAGTTACGGGGCGCCAGACTCTGGAAACACCATATATTTT. It encodes CASSYGAPDSGNTIYF.

The rearrangement joins TRBV27 to TRBJ2-7, with D perhaps TRBD1 (7 bases). This CDR3 comprises 16 residues. Looked up from germline, CDR1 is MNHEY and CDR2 is SMNVEV (reference sequence). Trimming shortened V by 5 bases and J by 0 bases, and 17 bases separated the two germline ends. This CDR3 reads CASSPSRQGLSYEQYF. The CDR3 DNA follows: TGTGCCAGCAGTCCTTCCAGACAGGGACTCTCCTACGAGCAGTACTTC.

The chain has TRBV7-9 and TRBJ2-5; D is uncertain. CDR3 length equals 12 residues. CDR1 SEHNR and CDR2 FQNEAQ come from the germline V gene (reference sequence). Trimming took off 5 bases at V and 4 bases at J, with 8 bases between the two ends. For the CDR3, the DNA is TGTGCCAGCAGCAGGAGCTCAGAGACCCAGTACTTC. Protein: CASSRSSETQYF. Variable domain in full (rest from reference TRBV7-9 and TRBJ2-5): DTGVSQNPRHKITKRGQNVTFRCDPISEHNRLYWYRQTLGQGPEFLTYFQNEAQLEKSRLLSDRFSAERPKGSFSTLEIQRTEQGDSAMYLCASSRSSETQYFGPGTRLLVL.

This clonotype was counted a few times. The gene calls are TRBV10-3 and TRBJ2-5; weak D call: TRBD1 (6 bases). Trimming stripped 2 bases from V and 1 base from J, with 8 bases between. This CDR3 spans 14 amino acids. The germline CDR1 and CDR2 sequences are ENHRY and SYGVKD. CDR3 loop: CAISEGTPQETQYF. As DNA, the CDR3 is TGTGCCATCAGTGAGGGGACACCCCAAGAGACCCAGTACTTC.

Concerning this clonotype itself: Compared with germline, one end of the junction differs, possibly owing to a read error. The chain is built from TRBV24-1 and TRBJ2-5, with 8 bases that match TRBD1. The CDR3 loop spans 18 amino acids. Germline CDR1 KGHDR, CDR2 SFDVKD. CDR3 in DNA: TGTGCCACCAATGATAACAGCCCCCAGGGGGCAACCCAAGAGACCCAGTACTTC. Translation: CATNDNSPQGATQETQYF.

This clonotype was seen a few times. The chain has TRBV7-9 and TRBJ2-3; D is perhaps TRBD2 (6 bases). V lost 5 bases to trimming and J lost 0 bases, with 12 bases between them. Germline CDR1 is SEHNR and CDR2 is FQNEAQ (reference sequence). CDR3 length equals 15 residues. The CDR3 nucleotides are TGTGCCAGCAGCCCAAAGGGGACTAGCACAGATACGCAGTATTTT. This codes for CASSPKGTSTDTQYF.

This clonotype was counted a single time. The chain couples TRBV6-2 or TRBV6-3 to TRBJ2-1; tentatively, D is TRBD1 (6 bases). V dropped 5 bases and J dropped 8 bases, with 10 bases sitting between them. In germline, CDR1 is MNHEY, CDR2 SVGEGT. This CDR3 spans 12 amino acids. Here the CDR3 reads CASSKQGDEQFF. The CDR3 DNA reads TGTGCCAGCAGTAAACAGGGAGATGAGCAGTTCTTC.

This chain uses TRBV5-6 with TRBJ2-5; TRBD1 is a possible D gene (5 bases). CDR1 and CDR2 (germline): SGHDT, YYEEEE. V dropped 0 bases and J dropped 5 bases, with 8 bases sitting between them. The CDR3 runs to 13 residues. In DNA form, the CDR3 reads TGTGCCAGCAGCTTGGCAGGGTACGAGACCCAGTACTTC. It specifies CASSLAGYETQYF.

The V and J genes are TRBV5-4 and TRBJ2-7, with 7 bases fitting TRBD2. Germline V gives CDR1 SGHNT, CDR2 YYREEE (reference sequence). J gave up 6 bases and V 0 bases, and 12 bases lay outside the gene matches. The CDR3 is 16 amino acids. This CDR3 reads CASSLVLSGGITEQYF. In DNA, the CDR3 is TGTGCCAGCAGCTTGGTGTTGTCGGGAGGTATTACCGAGCAGTACTTC.